This TCR beta chain was obtained from a study of radiation and T cells in renal cell carcinoma. CDR1 is SGHRS and CDR2 is YFSETQ in the germline V gene. The CDR3 spans 14 residues. Trimming removed 2 bases at V and 6 bases at J, with 15 bases between. The method was immunoSEQ multiplex PCR; TCRdb's version includes in-frame clones alone and lacks a portion of them. The sample carries roughly 100,000 clones, 65% to 90% recorded once. As for time point: blood 4 weeks post-SBRT, at nephrectomy. Treatment given: 15 Gy SBRT to primary tumor, nephrectomy 4 weeks later. This clone was detected only a few times.

This TCR was sampled from a man between 60 and 75 years old with renal cell carcinoma. Sequences were derived from blood, sampled from a patient whose treatment included radiotherapy and nephrectomy. The chain joins TRBV5-1 to TRBJ2-7; possible D gene TRBD2, 5 bases. This CDR3 is CASSFETGRFEQYF. Written as DNA, the CDR3 is TGCGCCAGCAGCTTCGAGACGGGGAGATTCGAGCAGTACTTC.